A single sample gave rise to the 15 T cell receptor beta chains below, sequenced in a study of identical twins. TCRdb called the 5' RACE reads again in MiXCR, with one record for every CDR3 protein. The profile shows hundreds of thousands of distinct CDR3 sequences, 9% to 15% of them singletons. The sample also formed part of further work on yellow fever vaccine responses in identical twins.

Sequenced input: CD8+ T cells sorted from blood. All receptors come from a woman under 30 in good health.

This clonotype came up a few times. V usage is TRBV2 and J usage is TRBJ2-7, with TRBD1 matching over 12 bases. CDR1 SNHLY and CDR2 FYNNEI come from the germline V gene. Trimming cost V 3 bases and J 3 bases; bases outside gene matches: 3. The CDR3 totals 15 residues. CDR3 in amino acids: CASSERDRGLYEQYV. CDR3 nucleotides: TGTGCCAGCAGTGAGAGGGACAGGGGGCTCTACGAGCAGTACGTC.

The gene calls are TRBV7-9 and TRBJ2-6; possibly TRBD1 for D (5 bases). Germline loops: CDR1 SEHNR, CDR2 FQNEAQ (reference sequence). The CDR3 consists of 17 residues. V was trimmed by 5 bases and J by 0 bases, leaving 14 bases between them. CDR3 protein: CASSPGHLPSGANVLTF. The CDR3 DNA sequence: TGTGCCAGCAGCCCCGGACACCTACCCTCTGGGGCCAACGTCCTGACTTTC.

The chain joins TRBV5-1 to TRBJ2-2; no definite D call. The CDR3 consists of 14 residues. The germline V and J ends were trimmed by 3 bases and 3 bases, with 9 bases remaining between them. Germline assignment: CDR1 SGHRS and CDR2 YFSETQ. This CDR3 reads CASSSSQYTGELFF. Here the CDR3 DNA reads TGCGCCAGCAGCTCCTCCCAATACACCGGGGAGCTGTTTTTT.

This clonotype has at least ten counts. The genes are TRBV20-1 and TRBJ2-1; maybe TRBD2 (5 bases). The CDR3 length is 14 residues. Trimming left V 6 bases short and J 0 bases short, with 12 bases between. The germline V gene encodes CDR1 DFQATT and CDR2 SNEGSKA (reference sequence). The CDR3 protein is CSASSGSSYNEQFF. The CDR3 nucleotides are TGCAGTGCCAGCAGCGGAAGCTCCTACAATGAGCAGTTCTTC.

CDR3 sequence reads: CASSDWANEQFF. CDR3 DNA sequence: TGTGCCAGCAGTGACTGGGCGAATGAGCAGTTCTTC. This sequence joins TRBV2 and TRBJ2-1; D gene ambiguous. The V and J ends lost 3 bases and 7 bases respectively, with 7 bases between them. CDR3 length equals 12 residues. Germline CDR1 is SNHLY and CDR2 is FYNNEI.

The sample holds a few counts of this clonotype. This chain joins TRBV12-3 or TRBV12-4 and TRBJ1-5; tentatively, D is TRBD1 (6 bases). The germline V and J ends were trimmed by 6 bases and 6 bases, with 15 bases remaining between them. The CDR3 is 14 amino acids. The CDR3 is CASSPVGQSQPQHF. The CDR3 coding sequence is TGTGCCAGCAGCCCGGTTGGACAGTCTCAGCCCCAGCATTTT.

This clonotype occurred a few times. This chain uses TRBV2 with TRBJ2-7; TRBD1 might be the D (5 bases). Germline V lookup: CDR1 SNHLY, CDR2 FYNNEI. The CDR3 length is 14 residues. V was clipped by 7 bases and J by 5 bases, with 18 bases between them. The chain's CDR3 is CASIPIGAPDEQYV. The DNA for the CDR3 is TGTGCCAGCATTCCCATAGGGGCTCCCGACGAGCAGTACGTC.

This clonotype was recorded many times. The V and J genes are TRBV2 and TRBJ2-5; no reliable D call. V lost 1 base and J 6 bases, leaving 0 bases between the germline ends. The CDR3 has 10 residues. The germline CDR1 and CDR2 sequences are SNHLY and FYNNEI. The DNA for the CDR3 is TGTGCCAGCAGTGAAGAGACCCAGTACTTC. Translated, it gives CASSEETQYF.

There are many counts of this clonotype. The CDR3 nucleotides are TGTGCCAATCTTGACTTATCAAGTAACACTGAAGCTTTCTTT. Protein sequence: CANLDLSSNTEAFF. The chain links TRBV7-9 to TRBJ1-1; no firm D call. Trimming took off 10 bases at V and 2 bases at J, with 17 bases between the two ends. The CDR3 is 14 amino acids. Germline CDR1 and CDR2: SEHNR and FQNEAQ (reference sequence).

This clonotype was observed many times. The junction departs from germline at one end; a sequencing error may be responsible. The V and J genes are TRBV4-1 and TRBJ1-5, with 9 bases matching TRBD1. The CDR3 extends over 14 amino acids. Germline assignment: CDR1 MGHRA and CDR2 YSYEKL. In DNA form, the CDR3 reads TGTGCCAGCAGTCCCGGACAGGGGAATCAGCCCCAGCATTTT. This encodes CASSPGQGNQPQHF.

The chain is built from TRBV11-2 and TRBJ2-3; 8 nucleotides line up with TRBD2. The CDR3 length is 19 residues. Germline V CDR1 and CDR2: SGHAT, FQNNGV. Losses at the gene ends were 1 base for V and 7 bases for J; bases not matched to a gene: 19. This chain's CDR3 is CASSLVLGGGTGGPNTQYF. CDR3 nucleotide sequence: TGTGCCAGCAGCTTAGTCCTTGGTGGAGGGACGGGGGGGCCAAATACGCAGTATTTT.

This clonotype was counted between two and nine times. The chain uses TRBV20-1 and TRBJ2-7; TRBD2 matches 9 bases. V lost 2 bases to trimming and J lost 4 bases; unmatched junction nucleotides: 12. Germline V gives CDR1 DFQATT, CDR2 SNEGSKA (reference sequence). CDR3 length: 16 amino acids. The CDR3 region is CSARPELLAGLYEQYF. In nucleotides, the CDR3 is TGCAGTGCTAGACCTGAGCTGCTAGCGGGGCTTTACGAGCAGTACTTC.

This clonotype was detected many times. The chain employs TRBV6-2 or TRBV6-3 and TRBJ2-7, with a possible D match to TRBD2 (6 bases). The CDR3 totals 13 residues. V was shortened by 2 bases and J by 5 bases, with 10 bases between the two germline ends. CDR1 and CDR2 (germline): MNHEY, SVGEGT. The CDR3 region is CASSYRGSDEQYV. In DNA form, the CDR3 reads TGTGCCAGCAGTTACCGGGGGTCTGACGAGCAGTACGTC.

This rearrangement joins TRBV7-6 to TRBJ2-1; D is unresolved. This CDR3 has 13 residues. With 1 base removed from V and 9 bases from J, the gap between germline ends came to 10 bases. Looked up from germline, CDR1 is SGHVS and CDR2 is FNYEAQ. CDR3 loop: CASSLDPLAEQFF. The CDR3 bases are TGTGCCAGCAGCTTAGACCCTCTGGCTGAGCAGTTCTTC.

The chain carries TRBV18 and TRBJ2-3, with TRBD1 identical over 7 bases. Germline loops: CDR1 KGHSH, CDR2 LQKENI. The CDR3 is 14 residues long. The junction had 3 bases not matched to a gene; V was cut back by 0 bases and J by 6 bases. The CDR3 nucleotides are TGTGCCAGCTCACCACCGGGACAGTCCGATACGCAGTATTTT. It specifies CASSPPGQSDTQYF.